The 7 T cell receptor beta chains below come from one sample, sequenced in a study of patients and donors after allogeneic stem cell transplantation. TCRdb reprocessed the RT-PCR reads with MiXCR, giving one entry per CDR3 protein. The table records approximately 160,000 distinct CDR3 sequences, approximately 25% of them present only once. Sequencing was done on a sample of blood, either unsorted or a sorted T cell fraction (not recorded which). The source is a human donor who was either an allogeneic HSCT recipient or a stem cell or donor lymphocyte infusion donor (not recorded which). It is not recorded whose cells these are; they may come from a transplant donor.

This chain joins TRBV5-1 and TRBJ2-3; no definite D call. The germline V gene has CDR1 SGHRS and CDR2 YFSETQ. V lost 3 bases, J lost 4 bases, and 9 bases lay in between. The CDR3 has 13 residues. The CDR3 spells CASSSELADTQYF. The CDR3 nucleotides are TGCGCCAGCAGCTCGGAGCTCGCAGATACGCAGTATTTT.

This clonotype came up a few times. This CDR3 is CASSLERKASGSAGELFF. CDR3 in DNA: TGTGCCAGCAGCTTAGAAAGGAAAGCTAGCGGGAGTGCCGGGGAGCTGTTTTTT. The chain employs TRBV7-2 and TRBJ2-2; 10 bases match TRBD2. Germline CDR1 reads SGHTA; CDR2 reads FQGNSA. V dropped 1 base and J dropped 6; count of bases not matched to a gene: 11. The length of the CDR3 is 18 residues.

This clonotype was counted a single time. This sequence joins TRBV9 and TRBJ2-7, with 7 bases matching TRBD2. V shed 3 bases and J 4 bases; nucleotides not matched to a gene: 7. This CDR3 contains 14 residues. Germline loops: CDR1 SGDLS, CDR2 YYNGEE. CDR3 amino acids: CASSAGGSMYEQYF. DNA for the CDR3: TGTGCCAGCAGCGCCGGCGGGAGTATGTACGAGCAGTACTTC.

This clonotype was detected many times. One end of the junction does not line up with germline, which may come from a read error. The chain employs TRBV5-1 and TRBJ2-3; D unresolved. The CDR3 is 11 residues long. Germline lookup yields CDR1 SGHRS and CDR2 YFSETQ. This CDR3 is CASSFTDTQYF. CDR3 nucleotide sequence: TGTGCCAGCAGTTTCACAGATACGCAGTATTTT. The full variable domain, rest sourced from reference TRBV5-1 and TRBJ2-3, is KAGVTQTPRYLIKTRGQQVTLSCSPISGHRSVSWYQQTPGQGLQFLFEYFSETQRNKGNFPGRFSGRQFSNSRSEMNVSTLELGDSALYLCASSFTDTQYFGPGTRLTVL.

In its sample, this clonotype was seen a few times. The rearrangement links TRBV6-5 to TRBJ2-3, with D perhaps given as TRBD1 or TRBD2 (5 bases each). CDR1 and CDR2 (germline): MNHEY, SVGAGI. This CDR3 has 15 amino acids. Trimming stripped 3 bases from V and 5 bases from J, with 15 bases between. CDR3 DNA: TGTGCCAGCAGTTATAGGCAGGGAGTCGGAGATACGCAGTATTTT. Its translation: CASSYRQGVGDTQYF.

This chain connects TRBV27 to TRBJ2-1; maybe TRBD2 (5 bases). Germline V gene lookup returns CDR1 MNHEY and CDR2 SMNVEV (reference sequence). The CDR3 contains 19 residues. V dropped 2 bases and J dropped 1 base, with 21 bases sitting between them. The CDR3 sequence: CASSLRPQPSPSSYNEQFF. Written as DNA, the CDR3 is TGTGCCAGCAGTTTACGACCCCAACCTAGCCCGAGTTCCTACAATGAGCAGTTCTTC.

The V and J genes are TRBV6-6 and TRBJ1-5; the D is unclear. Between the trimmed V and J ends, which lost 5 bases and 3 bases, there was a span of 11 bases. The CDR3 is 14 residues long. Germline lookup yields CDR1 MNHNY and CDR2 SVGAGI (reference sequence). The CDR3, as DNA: TGTGCCAGCAGTGGACCTGGGATCAATCAGCCCCAGCATTTT. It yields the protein CASSGPGINQPQHF.